The 21 T cell receptor beta chains below were found in one sample sequenced in a study of blood T cell repertoires in COVID-19. Assay used: immunoSEQ multiplex PCR; TCRdb lists only in-frame clones, some missing. The profile shows hundreds of thousands of clones, roughly 76% of them singletons. Sequencing input: peripheral blood. Source of these receptors: a woman of 80 years or more with COVID-19, enrolled during active disease.

This chain uses TRBV7-9 with TRBJ1-1; no clear D gene. The CDR3 runs to 13 residues. The germline V and J ends were trimmed by 8 bases and 5 bases, with 15 bases remaining between them. Looked up from germline, CDR1 is SEHNR and CDR2 is FQNEAQ (reference sequence). The CDR3 reads CASEDFGRTEAFF. CDR3 DNA: TGTGCCAGCGAGGACTTCGGGAGAACTGAAGCTTTCTTT.

This chain links TRBV7-9 with TRBJ1-2; possibly TRBD1 for D (6 bases). Trimming left V 5 bases short and J 2 bases short, with 15 bases between. The CDR3 covers 15 residues. Germline assignment: CDR1 SEHNR and CDR2 FQNEAQ (reference sequence). The CDR3 spells CASSPTGLANYGYTF. The CDR3 region has the DNA TGTGCCAGCAGCCCAACAGGGCTCGCCAACTATGGCTACACCTTC.

The chain employs TRBV29-1 and TRBJ2-2; 8 bases line up with TRBD1. This CDR3 has 14 amino acids. In germline, CDR1 is SQVTM, CDR2 ANQGSEA. V gave up 7 bases and J gave up 5 bases; unmatched junction bases: 9. The CDR3 DNA reads as TGCAGCGGTACTCGACAGGGGACGACCGGGGAGCTGTTTTTT. Amino acids: CSGTRQGTTGELFF.

V is TRBV5-1 and J is TRBJ2-7; no firm D call. This CDR3 has 14 amino acids. V dropped 7 bases and J dropped 7 bases, with 21 bases sitting between them. The germline CDR1 and CDR2 sequences are SGHRS and YFSETQ. The CDR3 spells CASARLASSGEQYF. The CDR3 nucleotides read TGCGCCAGCGCTCGTCTCGCGTCCTCCGGGGAGCAGTACTTC.

CDR3 sequence (DNA): TGTGCCAGCAGCTTGACTAGCGGTGCGTGGGATACGCAGTATTTT. This encodes CASSLTSGAWDTQYF. The chain carries TRBV11-2 and TRBJ2-3; 9 positions match TRBD2. After removal of 3 bases from V and 6 bases from J, the junction contained 7 bases not matched to a gene. The CDR3 consists of 15 residues. Germline V gives CDR1 SGHAT, CDR2 FQNNGV.

This sequence joins TRBV3-1 (or the pseudogene TRBV3-2) and TRBJ1-2; tentative D call: TRBD1 (5 bases). Trimming pared 5 bases from V and 6 bases from J, leaving 13 bases between. CDR3 length: 13 amino acids. The germline gives CDR1 LGHDT, CDR2 YNNKEL (reference sequence). CDR3: CASSFQQENGYTF. The CDR3 DNA follows: TGTGCCAGCAGCTTCCAACAGGAAAATGGCTACACCTTC.

This chain joins TRBV27 and TRBJ2-7; 7 positions agree with TRBD2. The CDR3 runs 15 residues. Germline CDR1 is MNHEY and CDR2 is SMNVEV (reference sequence). V lost 3 bases, J lost 2 bases, and 7 bases stayed unmatched. CDR3 sequence: CASSFAPSGTYEQYF. The CDR3 nucleotides read TGTGCCAGCAGTTTCGCCCCTAGCGGCACCTACGAGCAGTACTTC.

The chain combines TRBV28 with TRBJ1-2; D is possibly TRBD1 (5 bases). Trimming shortened V by 10 bases and J by 9 bases, and 18 bases separated the two germline ends. There are 12 residues in the CDR3. Germline values: CDR1 MDHEN, CDR2 SYDVKM. Here the CDR3 DNA reads TGTGCCACCCGCCGTGGTGGGGCGAGCTACACCTTC. This translates into CATRRGGASYTF.

This chain joins TRBV5-1 and TRBJ2-1; D possibly corresponds to TRBD2 (6 bases). The CDR3 totals 16 residues. The germline V and J ends were trimmed by 1 base and 6 bases, with 17 bases remaining between them. Germline V lookup: CDR1 SGHRS, CDR2 YFSETQ. The CDR3: CASSLLRGRDSNEQFF. The CDR3 bases are TGCGCCAGCAGCTTGCTGAGGGGAAGGGACTCCAATGAGCAGTTCTTC. Looking up the rest from reference TRBV5-1 and TRBJ2-1 gives the full variable domain: KAGVTQTPRYLIKTRGQQVTLSCSPISGHRSVSWYQQTPGQGLQFLFEYFSETQRNKGNFPGRFSGRQFSNSRSEMNVSTLELGDSALYLCASSLLRGRDSNEQFFGPGTRLTVL.

J is TRBJ2-4 and V is TRBV5-4; 8 nucleotides match TRBD1. The CDR3 is 18 residues long. The V and J ends lost 3 bases and 2 bases, in that order; junction bases with no gene match: 13. The V gene's germline CDR1 is SGHNT and CDR2 YYREEE (reference sequence). This CDR3 is CASSSTGTGPGSKNIQYF. The CDR3 DNA reads as TGTGCCAGCAGCTCCACCGGGACAGGCCCCGGATCCAAAAACATTCAGTACTTC. Supplemented by reference TRBV5-4 and TRBJ2-4, the full variable domain reads ETGVTQSPTHLIKTRGQQVTLRCSSQSGHNTVSWYQQALGQGPQFIFQYYREEENGRGNFPPRFSGLQFPNYSSELNVNALELDDSALYLCASSSTGTGPGSKNIQYFGAGTRLSVL.

There are a few counts of this clone. The V call is TRBV18, the J call TRBJ2-1; 11 bases agree with TRBD2. V trimming: 1 base; J trimming: 5 bases; junction bases outside the gene matches: 4. The germline CDR1 and CDR2 sequences are KGHSH and LQKENI. The CDR3 runs to 16 residues. The CDR3 bases are TGTGCCAGCTCACCACTTAGCGGGAGGGCCAACAATGAGCAGTTCTTC. Translating gives CASSPLSGRANNEQFF. The variable domain in full, with the rest retrieved from reference TRBV18 and TRBJ2-1, is NAGVMQNPRHLVRRRGQEARLRCSPMKGHSHVYWYRQLPEEGLKFMVYLQKENIIDESGMPKERFSAEFPKEGPSILRIQQVVRGDSAAYFCASSPLSGRANNEQFFGPGTRLTVL.

The V call is TRBV9, the J call TRBJ2-7, with 8 bases that match TRBD1. The CDR3 sequence is 13 residues long. Germline lookup yields CDR1 SGDLS and CDR2 YYNGEE. After removal of 4 bases from V and 7 bases from J, the junction contained 7 bases not matched to a gene. The CDR3 region is CASSFRQGREQYF. DNA of the CDR3: TGTGCCAGCAGCTTCCGACAGGGGAGAGAGCAGTACTTC.

A few counts support this clone. The V gene is TRBV11-2, the J gene TRBJ2-5; TRBD1 agrees at 7 bases. Unmatched junction bases numbered 3, after V lost 5 bases and J lost 3 bases. Germline loops: CDR1 SGHAT, CDR2 FQNNGV. The CDR3 has 13 amino acids. The CDR3 spells CASSPDREETQYF. CDR3 nucleotide sequence: TGTGCCAGCAGCCCCGACAGGGAAGAGACCCAGTACTTC. Full variable domain (remainder filled in from reference TRBV11-2 and TRBJ2-5): EAGVAQSPRYKIIEKRQSVAFWCNPISGHATLYWYQQILGQGPKLLIQFQNNGVVDDSQLPKDRFSAERLKGVDSTLKIQPAKLEDSAVYLCASSPDREETQYFGPGTRLLVL.

Only one count was recorded for this clone. V gene TRBV25-1 combines with J gene TRBJ2-7; 9 bases agree with TRBD2. The V gene's germline CDR1 is MGHDK and CDR2 SYGVNS. The CDR3 covers 13 residues. With V trimmed by 7 bases and J by 2 bases, 3 bases remained unmatched. In nucleotides, the CDR3 is TGTGCCAGCAACCTAGCGGGGACCTACGAGCAGTACTTC. As protein: CASNLAGTYEQYF.

This clone is a singleton in its sample. The rearrangement joins TRBV6-1 to TRBJ2-1, with 7 bases that match TRBD2. Germline V lookup: CDR1 MNHNS, CDR2 SASEGT. The CDR3 is 12 amino acids. V lost 3 bases, J lost 10 bases, and 3 bases stayed unmatched. The CDR3 coding sequence is TGTGCCAGCAGTGAGACTAGCTGGGAGCAGTTCTTC. The encoded protein is CASSETSWEQFF.

V is TRBV2 and J is TRBJ2-6; D is possibly TRBD2 (5 bases). Trimming shortened V by 7 bases and J by 1 base, and 11 bases separated the two germline ends. This CDR3 spans 15 amino acids. CDR1 and CDR2 from the germline V gene are SNHLY and FYNNEI. CDR3 nucleotide sequence: TGTGCCAGCAACCCCAGGAGGTCTGGGGCCAACGTCCTGACTTTC. Residues: CASNPRRSGANVLTF.

This CDR3 is CASRQGASNQPQHF. The CDR3 coding sequence is TGTGCCAGTAGACAGGGGGCAAGCAATCAGCCCCAGCATTTT. The chain is built from TRBV19 and TRBJ1-5; 9 bases agree with TRBD1. This CDR3 has 14 residues. The junction had 1 base not matched to a gene; V was cut back by 6 bases and J by 1 base. The germline V gene has CDR1 LNHDA and CDR2 SQIVND (reference sequence).

This rearrangement joins TRBV6-6 to TRBJ1-4, with a weak D call TRBD1 (5 bases). Germline CDR1 MNHNY, CDR2 SVGAGI (reference sequence). Trimming cost V 6 bases and J 4 bases, with 15 bases left between them. The CDR3 has 15 amino acids. This CDR3 reads CASRANGAGNEKLFF. The CDR3 DNA reads as TGTGCCAGCAGGGCCAATGGGGCCGGTAATGAAAAACTGTTTTTT.

The chain has TRBV7-8 and TRBJ2-7, with 7 bases identical to TRBD1. The V gene end was trimmed by 4 bases and the J gene end by 0 bases; junction bases not matched to a gene: 6. Germline V gives CDR1 SGHVS, CDR2 FQNEAQ. This CDR3 has 15 residues. CDR3 sequence (DNA): TGTGCCAGCAGCTACGGGACAGTAGGCTCCTACGAGCAGTACTTC. The encoded protein is CASSYGTVGSYEQYF.

V and J are TRBV27 and TRBJ2-7; D is perhaps TRBD1 (5 bases). CDR1 is MNHEY, CDR2 SMNVEV, per germline (reference sequence). The CDR3 has 12 residues. The V end was cut by 6 bases, the J end by 7 bases, with 13 bases between. The CDR3 DNA reads TGTGCCAGCAGCCGACGACCAGGGGAGCAGTACTTC. Translation: CASSRRPGEQYF.

The CDR3 coding sequence is TGTGCCAGCAGTTACTCGGTAGCGGGTCAAGAGACCCAGTACTTC. This encodes CASSYSVAGQETQYF. This sequence joins TRBV6-5 and TRBJ2-5; 7 bases map to TRBD2. The length of the CDR3 is 15 residues. Germline loops: CDR1 MNHEY, CDR2 SVGAGI. V lost 0 bases to trimming and J lost 2 bases; unmatched junction nucleotides: 3.